These 3 T cell receptor beta chains came from one sample sequenced in a study of beta chain features in type 1 diabetes. The whole isolated RNA underwent reverse transcription, so sequencing captured expressed TCRB transcripts. Assay used: immunoSEQ multiplex PCR; TCRdb lists only in-frame clones, some missing. This sample has 200,000 to 250,000 clones, with more than 65% found just once. The sequenced sample consisted of naive CD4+ T cells from blood. These receptor sequences come from a man in his thirties or forties in good health.

This clone showed up just a few times. The V gene is TRBV29-1, the J gene TRBJ2-3; the match to TRBD2 covers 13 bases. The CDR3 has 13 amino acids. Germline assignment: CDR1 SQVTM and CDR2 ANQGSEA. CDR3 sequence: CSTSGRASDTQYF. DNA of the CDR3: TGCAGTACTAGCGGGAGGGCCTCAGATACGCAGTATTTT.

The genes are TRBV7-2 and TRBJ2-5, with 8 bases that match TRBD2. V lost 3 bases to trimming and J lost 1 base; unmatched junction nucleotides: 4. The CDR3 loop spans 15 amino acids. CDR1 is SGHTA and CDR2 is FQGNSA in the germline V gene. The CDR3 DNA follows: TGTGCCAGCAGCTTCCTAGCGGGCCTCCAAGAGACCCAGTACTTC. Amino acid sequence: CASSFLAGLQETQYF.

The chain carries TRBV10-3 and TRBJ1-1; the D is unclear. This CDR3 comprises 14 residues. V shed 3 bases and J shed 0 bases, with 8 bases lying between them. Per the germline V gene, CDR1 is ENHRY and CDR2 is SYGVKD. CDR3 nucleotide sequence: TGTGCCATCAGTGATACAGCTTTGAACACTGAAGCTTTCTTT. It specifies CAISDTALNTEAFF.